The entry below describes one T cell receptor beta chain. Sequencing was performed with immunoSEQ multiplex PCR; in TCRdb, only in-frame clones are kept and a portion is missing. The sample includes around 86,000 clones, around nine tenths of them seen just once. Germline V CDR1 and CDR2: SNHLY, FYNNEI. V was shortened by 5 bases and J by 2 bases, with 2 bases between the two germline ends. The CDR3 loop spans 11 amino acids. These data are taken from a study of control samples from healthy donors and cancer patients. What was sequenced was PBMCs. The source is a woman aged 55 to 70 with head and neck cancer. The genes are TRBV2 and TRBJ2-3; D is unclear. In DNA, the CDR3 is TGTGCCAGCAGTTACACAGATACGCAGTATTTT. Amino acid sequence: CASSYTDTQYF.